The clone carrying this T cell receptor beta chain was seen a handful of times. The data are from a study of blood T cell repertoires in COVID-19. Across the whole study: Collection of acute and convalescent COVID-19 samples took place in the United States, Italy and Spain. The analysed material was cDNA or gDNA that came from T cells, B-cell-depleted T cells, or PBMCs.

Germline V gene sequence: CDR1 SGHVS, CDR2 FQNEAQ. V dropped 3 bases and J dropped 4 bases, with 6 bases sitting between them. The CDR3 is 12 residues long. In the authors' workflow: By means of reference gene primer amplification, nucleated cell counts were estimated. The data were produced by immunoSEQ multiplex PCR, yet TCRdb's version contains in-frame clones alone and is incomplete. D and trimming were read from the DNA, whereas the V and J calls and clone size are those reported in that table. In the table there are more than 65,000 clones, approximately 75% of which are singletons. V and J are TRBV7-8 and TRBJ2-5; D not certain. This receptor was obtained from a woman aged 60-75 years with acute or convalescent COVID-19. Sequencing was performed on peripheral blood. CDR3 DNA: TGTGCCAGCAGCTTGTCCGGAGAGACCCAGTACTTC. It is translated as CASSLSGETQYF.